The entry below describes one T cell receptor beta chain. Its specificity is not known. CDR1 is GTSNPN, CDR2 SVGIG, per germline (reference sequence). The CDR3 loop spans 14 amino acids. The V end was cut by 1 base, the J end by 1 base, with 11 bases between. This specimen belongs to a study of regulatory T cells in long-lasting Graves disease. General study points: Samples came from peripheral blood alone, without thyroid tissue. Graves' patients with persistent disease showed TCR diversity lower than patients newly diagnosed. Favored usage of TRBV28, TRBJ1-2 and TRBJ2-5 was recorded in persistent disease.

Specified time point: persistent/refractory GD, antithyroid drugs over 5 years with positive TRAb. PBMCs provided the RNA from which the TCR library was made. American Thyroid Association guidelines were used to diagnose Graves' disease. The authors built TCR beta libraries using iRepertoire HTBI primers and Arm-PCR of CDR3 regions. Each CDR3 protein is one row after TCRdb ran MiXCR on the multiplex PCR reads. The sample includes about 420,000 distinct CDR3 sequences, around 22% seen only once; the top ten take approximately 25%. Sequences were derived from peripheral blood mononuclear cells (PBMCs), sampled when the disease was refractory, from a patient treated with antithyroid drugs. The chain carries TRBV30 and TRBJ2-7; perhaps TRBD2 as D (6 bases). This TCR came from a female donor with Graves disease. CDR3 bases: TGTGCCTGGAGTGAATTAGGACTATCCTACGAGCAGTACTTC. Encoded protein: CAWSELGLSYEQYF.